This T cell receptor beta chain was profiled in a study of blood T cells in healthy people across ages. The authors ran a second PCR of 7 to 11 cycles using a sample-barcoded 5' primer and a J-beta primer mix. MiXCR was run by TCRdb on the 5' RACE reads, yielding one entry per CDR3 protein. Among hundreds of thousands of distinct CDR3 sequences, more than 50% were seen once, and the ten largest hold 20% to 30%. CDR3 length equals 15 residues. V was shortened by 5 bases and J by 8 bases, with 21 bases between the two germline ends. Germline loops: CDR1 SEHNR, CDR2 FQNEAQ (reference sequence). Peripheral blood samples of roughly 9.8 milliliters were drawn from each donor.

This TCR was sampled from a man in his forties or fifties in good health. This chain connects TRBV7-9 to TRBJ1-2; D ambiguous. The sequencing sample was made of blood. The CDR3 loop is CASSVRGDTLGGYTF. The CDR3 DNA reads TGTGCCAGCAGCGTGAGAGGAGACACTTTGGGAGGCTACACCTTC.